This entry lists 21 T cell receptor beta chains sequenced from one sample in a study of cytomegalovirus exposure and HLA in healthy donors (dated by TCRdb to about 2017). Libraries were constructed by the immunoSEQ multiplex PCR assay. The multiplex PCR relied on a mix of 60 forward primers for TCR Vbeta segments and 13 reverse primers for TCR Jbeta segments. The table was pulled from immuneACCESS by TCRdb, which kept in-frame rearrangements only. Such tables lose some clones; where checked, under half of the loss comes from unresolved V genes, and the rest has no known cause. This sample has over 150,000 clones in its table, and around four fifths of those were observed once. The ten largest clonotypes hold more than 4% of the sample. Sequencing was performed on PBMCs. The receptor set was obtained from a girl between 5 and 17 years old in good health and CMV-seropositive.

The V and J genes are TRBV5-4 and TRBJ2-7, with D possibly matching TRBD1 (6 bases). CDR1 and CDR2 from the germline V gene are SGHNT and YYREEE (reference sequence). Trimming pared 4 bases from V and 0 bases from J, leaving 11 bases between. The length of the CDR3 is 14 residues. CDR3 sequence: CASSAPDSSYEQYF. The CDR3 nucleotides read TGTGCCAGCAGCGCTCCGGACAGCTCCTACGAGCAGTACTTC.

The rearrangement joins TRBV2 to TRBJ1-2; the D gene is possibly TRBD1 (5 bases). CDR1 and CDR2 from the germline V gene are SNHLY and FYNNEI. This CDR3 is built from 14 residues. V lost 6 bases and J lost 1, with 12 bases in between. CDR3 nucleotide sequence: TGTGCCAGCAGAGCGACAGAGATTAACTATGGCTACACCTTC. It specifies CASRATEINYGYTF.

This rearrangement joins TRBV7-3 to TRBJ2-1; 10 positions agree with TRBD2. Germline CDR1 is SGHTA and CDR2 is FQGTGA. The CDR3 is 15 residues long. The ends lost 6 bases at V and 4 bases at J; junction bases unmatched: 6. Here the CDR3 reads CASSQRGGPYNEQFF. As DNA, the CDR3 is TGTGCCAGCAGTCAGCGGGGGGGCCCTTACAATGAGCAGTTCTTC. Variable domain in full (rest from reference TRBV7-3 and TRBJ2-1): GAGVSQTPSNKVTEKGKYVELRCDPISGHTALYWYRQSLGQGPEFLIYFQGTGAADDSGLPNDRFFAVRPEGSVSTLKIQRTERGDSAVYLCASSQRGGPYNEQFFGPGTRLTVL.

For the CDR3, the DNA is TGTGCCAGCAGCCCTTTTCGGTACAATGAGCAGTTCTTC. Protein: CASSPFRYNEQFF. V gene TRBV14 combines with J gene TRBJ2-1, with D unresolved. The CDR3 extends over 13 amino acids. Per the germline V gene, CDR1 is SGHDN and CDR2 is FVKESK. The V gene lost 4 bases and the J gene lost 4 bases, with 8 bases spanning the gap.

This chain connects TRBV4-1 to TRBJ2-7, with 9 bases identical to TRBD1. The V gene end was trimmed by 5 bases and the J gene end by 3 bases; junction bases not matched to a gene: 11. Germline V gene lookup returns CDR1 MGHRA and CDR2 YSYEKL. There are 16 residues in the CDR3. CDR3 in amino acids: CASSSSYRDRDYEQYF. The CDR3 DNA sequence: TGCGCCAGCAGCTCGTCATACCGGGACAGGGACTACGAGCAGTACTTC.

The V gene is TRBV9, the J gene TRBJ1-1; no definite D call. This CDR3 comprises 15 residues. Trimming pared 0 bases from V and 0 bases from J, leaving 9 bases between. Germline V gene sequence: CDR1 SGDLS, CDR2 YYNGEE. The CDR3 nucleotides read TGTGCCAGCAGCGTAGCAACATACATGAACACTGAAGCTTTCTTT. As protein: CASSVATYMNTEAFF.

The chain employs TRBV11-2 and TRBJ1-1; a possible D gene is TRBD1 (5 bases). The CDR3 has 13 residues. The germline V and J ends were trimmed by 1 base and 4 bases, with 7 bases remaining between them. Per germline, CDR1 SGHAT and CDR2 FQNNGV. In DNA form, the CDR3 reads TGTGCCAGCAGCTTAGTCGGGGGCACTGAAGCTTTCTTT. This codes for CASSLVGGTEAFF.

This clone has only a few counts. As DNA, the CDR3 is TGTGCCAGCAGTTTGGGCACAGGGCGGTACGAGCAGTACTTC. Its protein is CASSLGTGRYEQYF. This chain connects TRBV27 to TRBJ2-7; a weak D match, TRBD1 (6 bases). The CDR3 is 14 residues long. V lost 3 bases and J 4 bases, leaving 13 bases between the germline ends. Looked up from germline, CDR1 is MNHEY and CDR2 is SMNVEV (reference sequence).

V gene TRBV5-1 combines with J gene TRBJ1-4, with D unresolved. CDR3 length equals 16 residues. Trimming took off 3 bases at V and 4 bases at J, with 16 bases between the two ends. Germline CDR1 reads SGHRS; CDR2 reads YFSETQ. CDR3 amino acids: CASSSASAAINEKLFF. The CDR3 DNA reads TGCGCCAGCAGCTCCGCTTCGGCGGCTATTAATGAAAAACTGTTTTTT.

The rearrangement uses TRBV6-5 and TRBJ1-1; D call uncertain. Germline V CDR1 and CDR2: MNHEY, SVGAGI. The V end lost 4 bases, the J end lost 5 bases, and 8 bases lay between the germline ends. The CDR3 totals 12 residues. The DNA for the CDR3 is TGTGCCAGCAGTTCCGGAGCGACTGAAGCTTTCTTT. It encodes CASSSGATEAFF.

This clone was recorded only once. V is TRBV30 and J is TRBJ1-2; D is perhaps TRBD1 (5 bases). Trimming shortened V by 2 bases and J by 4 bases, and 23 bases separated the two germline ends. The CDR3 sequence is 17 residues long. CDR1 is GTSNPN and CDR2 is SVGIG in the germline V gene (reference sequence). The CDR3 bases are TGTGCCTGGAGTCGAACGGGACTGAACGATTTAATCTATGGCTACACCTTC. The encoded protein is CAWSRTGLNDLIYGYTF.

This rearrangement joins TRBV27 to TRBJ1-2; 7 bases agree with TRBD1. V shed 8 bases, J shed 3 bases, and the junction held 12 bases outside the gene matches. The CDR3 extends over 15 amino acids. Germline lookup yields CDR1 MNHEY and CDR2 SMNVEV (reference sequence). In DNA, the CDR3 is TGTGCCAGCGGAAGGCGACAGGGAGTCGACTATGGCTACACCTTC. Protein product: CASGRRQGVDYGYTF.

The genes are TRBV14 and TRBJ2-7, with D tentatively TRBD1 (6 bases). V was shortened by 6 bases and J by 1 base, with 10 bases between the two germline ends. This CDR3 is built from 13 residues. Germline loops: CDR1 SGHDN, CDR2 FVKESK. As DNA, the CDR3 is TGTGCCAGCAGAGAACAGGGTTCCTACGAGCAGTACTTC. This codes for CASREQGSYEQYF.

This chain connects TRBV10-2 to TRBJ2-7; 9 nucleotides align to TRBD1. The junction had 5 bases not matched to a gene; V was cut back by 5 bases and J by 6 bases. Germline CDR1 and CDR2: WSHSY and SAAADI. The CDR3 sequence is 13 residues long. DNA for the CDR3: TGCGCCAGCAGTCCGGGACAGGGAAGCGAGCAGTACTTC. This sequence encodes CASSPGQGSEQYF.

The chain recombines TRBV11-2 with TRBJ2-7, with a tentative D call TRBD2 (6 bases). The V end was cut by 5 bases, the J end by 4 bases, with 12 bases between. Germline CDR1 reads SGHAT; CDR2 reads FQNNGV. CDR3 length: 13 amino acids. CDR3 nucleotide sequence: TGTGCCAGCAGCAGCCGCGGGGCATACGAGCAGTACTTC. It translates to CASSSRGAYEQYF.

V usage is TRBV2 and J usage is TRBJ1-2, with 8 bases lining up with TRBD1. The CDR3 has 14 amino acids. V dropped 4 bases and J dropped 7; count of bases not matched to a gene: 8. The germline V gene encodes CDR1 SNHLY and CDR2 FYNNEI. CDR3 amino acids: CASSAGRGLLGYTF. The CDR3 nucleotides read TGTGCCAGCAGTGCGGGCAGGGGGCTGCTTGGCTACACCTTC.

A single count supports this clone. The rearrangement links TRBV25-1 to TRBJ1-2; the D is unclear. The CDR3 totals 13 residues. Germline CDR1 MGHDK, CDR2 SYGVNS. V lost 2 bases to trimming and J lost 2 bases, with 6 bases between them. In DNA form, the CDR3 reads TGTGCCAGCAGTGAAGCAGGAAACTATGGCTACACCTTC. It codes for CASSEAGNYGYTF.

The chain carries TRBV6-5 and TRBJ2-1; D is uncertain. Germline loops: CDR1 MNHEY, CDR2 SVGAGI. This CDR3 spans 12 amino acids. The V gene lost 8 bases and the J gene lost 8 bases, with 13 bases spanning the gap. The CDR3 region is CASRKATDEQFF. DNA for the CDR3: TGTGCCAGCCGAAAAGCTACGGATGAGCAGTTCTTC.

The chain is built from TRBV15 and TRBJ2-1; possibly TRBD2 for D (6 bases). The germline gives CDR1 LNHNV, CDR2 YYDKDF (reference sequence). V was clipped by 4 bases and J by 6 bases, with 16 bases between them. This CDR3 spans 15 amino acids. The CDR3 DNA follows: TGTGCCACCAGCAAAGATCGGGGGACGGGCAATGAGCAGTTCTTC. It translates to CATSKDRGTGNEQFF.

This clone was observed once. This sequence joins TRBV6-4 and TRBJ1-3, with 7 bases matching TRBD1. The CDR3 is made up of 15 amino acids. The V gene end was trimmed by 4 bases and the J gene end by 4 bases; junction bases not matched to a gene: 7. Germline assignment: CDR1 MRHNA and CDR2 SNTAGT. The CDR3 protein is CASSVRGQPGNTIYF. The CDR3 nucleotides read TGTGCCAGCAGTGTTCGGGGACAGCCAGGAAACACCATATATTTT.

The V and J genes are TRBV19 and TRBJ1-5; D gene unclear. V gave up 1 base and J gave up 2 bases, with 15 bases separating them. The length of the CDR3 is 17 residues. CDR1 and CDR2 (germline): LNHDA, SQIVND (reference sequence). In nucleotides, the CDR3 is TGTGCCAGTAGTATAGTTCTGTTTTTGAGGCGCAATCAGCCCCAGCATTTT. This codes for CASSIVLFLRRNQPQHF.